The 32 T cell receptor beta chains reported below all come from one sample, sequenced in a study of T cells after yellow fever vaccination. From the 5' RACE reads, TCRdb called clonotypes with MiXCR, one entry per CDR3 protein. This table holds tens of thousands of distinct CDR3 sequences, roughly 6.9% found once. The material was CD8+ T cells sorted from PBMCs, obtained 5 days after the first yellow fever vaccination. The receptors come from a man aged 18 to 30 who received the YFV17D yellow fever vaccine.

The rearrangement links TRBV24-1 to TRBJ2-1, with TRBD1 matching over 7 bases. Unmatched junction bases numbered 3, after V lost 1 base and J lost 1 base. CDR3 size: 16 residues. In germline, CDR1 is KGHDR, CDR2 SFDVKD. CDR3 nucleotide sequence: TGTGCCACCAGTGATTTCAGGGGGTCATCCTACAATGAGCAGTTCTTC. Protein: CATSDFRGSSYNEQFF.

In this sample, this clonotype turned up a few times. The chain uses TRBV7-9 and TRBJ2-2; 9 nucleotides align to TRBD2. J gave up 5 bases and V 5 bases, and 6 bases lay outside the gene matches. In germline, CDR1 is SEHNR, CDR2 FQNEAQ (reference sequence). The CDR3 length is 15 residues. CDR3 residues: CASSRAGGQTGELFF. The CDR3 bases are TGTGCCAGCAGCCGAGCGGGGGGACAGACCGGGGAGCTGTTTTTT.

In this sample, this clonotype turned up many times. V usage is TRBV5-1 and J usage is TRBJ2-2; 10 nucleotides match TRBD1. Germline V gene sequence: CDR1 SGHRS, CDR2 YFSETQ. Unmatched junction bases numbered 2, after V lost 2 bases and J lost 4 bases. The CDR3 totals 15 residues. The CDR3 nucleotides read TGCGCCAGCAGCTTAAGACAGGGGGCCACCGGGGAGCTGTTTTTT. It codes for CASSLRQGATGELFF. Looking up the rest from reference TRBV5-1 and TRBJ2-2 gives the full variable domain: KAGVTQTPRYLIKTRGQQVTLSCSPISGHRSVSWYQQTPGQGLQFLFEYFSETQRNKGNFPGRFSGRQFSNSRSEMNVSTLELGDSALYLCASSLRQGATGELFFGEGSRLTVL.

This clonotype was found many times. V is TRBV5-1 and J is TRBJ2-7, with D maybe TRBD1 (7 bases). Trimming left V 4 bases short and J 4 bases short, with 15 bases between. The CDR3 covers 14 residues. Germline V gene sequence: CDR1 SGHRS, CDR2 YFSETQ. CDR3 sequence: CASSAGTALYEQYF. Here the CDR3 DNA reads TGCGCCAGCAGCGCGGGGACAGCGCTTTACGAGCAGTACTTC.

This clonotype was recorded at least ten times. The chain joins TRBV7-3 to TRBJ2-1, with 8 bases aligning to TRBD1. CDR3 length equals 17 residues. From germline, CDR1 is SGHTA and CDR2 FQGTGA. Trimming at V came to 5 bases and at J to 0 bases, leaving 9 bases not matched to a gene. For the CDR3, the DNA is TGTGCCAGCAGCCCCGGCACAGGGGGGTACTCCTACAATGAGCAGTTCTTC. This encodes CASSPGTGGYSYNEQFF.

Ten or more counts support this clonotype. The CDR3 DNA is TGTGCCAGCAGTTCGAGCGGGGAAGAGACCCAGTACTTC. Encoded protein: CASSSSGEETQYF. This rearrangement joins TRBV28 to TRBJ2-5; 7 bases align to TRBD2. V gave up 4 bases and J gave up 3 bases; unmatched junction bases: 2. The germline CDR1 and CDR2 sequences are MDHEN and SYDVKM. The CDR3 spans 13 residues.

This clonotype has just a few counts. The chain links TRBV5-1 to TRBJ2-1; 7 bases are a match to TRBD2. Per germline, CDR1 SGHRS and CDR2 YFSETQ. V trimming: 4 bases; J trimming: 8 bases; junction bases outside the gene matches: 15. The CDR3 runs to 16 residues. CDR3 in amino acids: CASSTRLATLPDEQFF. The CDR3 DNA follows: TGCGCCAGCAGCACCCGACTAGCCACATTACCCGATGAGCAGTTCTTC.

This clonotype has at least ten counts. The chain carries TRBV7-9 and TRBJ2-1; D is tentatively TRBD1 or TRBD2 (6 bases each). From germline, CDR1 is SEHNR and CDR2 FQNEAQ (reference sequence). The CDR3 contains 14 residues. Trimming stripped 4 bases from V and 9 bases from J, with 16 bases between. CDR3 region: CASSSPLGGLEQFF. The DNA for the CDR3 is TGTGCCAGCAGCTCACCCCTGGGGGGCCTTGAGCAGTTCTTC.

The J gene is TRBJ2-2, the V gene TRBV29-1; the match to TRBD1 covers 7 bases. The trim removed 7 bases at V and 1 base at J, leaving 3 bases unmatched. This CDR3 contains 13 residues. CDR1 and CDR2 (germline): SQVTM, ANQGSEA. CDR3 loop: CSARTGNTGELFF. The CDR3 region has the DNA TGCAGCGCCCGGACAGGGAACACCGGGGAGCTGTTTTTT.

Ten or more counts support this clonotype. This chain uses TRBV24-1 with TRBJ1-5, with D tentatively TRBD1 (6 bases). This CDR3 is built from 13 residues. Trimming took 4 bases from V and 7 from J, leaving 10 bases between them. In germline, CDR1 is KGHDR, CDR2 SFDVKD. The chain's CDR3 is CATSETGIQPQHF. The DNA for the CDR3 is TGTGCCACCAGTGAAACAGGGATCCAGCCCCAGCATTTT.

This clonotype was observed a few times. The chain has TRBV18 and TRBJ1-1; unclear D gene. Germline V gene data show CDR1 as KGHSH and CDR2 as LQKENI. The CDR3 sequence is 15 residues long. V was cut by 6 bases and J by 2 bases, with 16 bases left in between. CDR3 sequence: CASSLNWGKNTEAFF. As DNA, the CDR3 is TGTGCCAGCTCCCTCAACTGGGGAAAAAACACTGAAGCTTTCTTT.

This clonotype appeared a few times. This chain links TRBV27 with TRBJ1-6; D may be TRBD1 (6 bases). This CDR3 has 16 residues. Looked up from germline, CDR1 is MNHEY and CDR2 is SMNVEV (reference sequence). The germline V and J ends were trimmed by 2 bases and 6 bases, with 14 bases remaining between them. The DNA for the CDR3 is TGTGCCAGCAGTTTAGGGCAGGGGCTCTCTAATTCACCCCTCCACTTT. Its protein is CASSLGQGLSNSPLHF.

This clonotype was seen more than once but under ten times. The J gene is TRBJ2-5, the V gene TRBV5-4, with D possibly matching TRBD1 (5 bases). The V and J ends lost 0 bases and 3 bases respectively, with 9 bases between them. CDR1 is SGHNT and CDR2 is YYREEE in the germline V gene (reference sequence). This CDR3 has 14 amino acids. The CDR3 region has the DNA TGTGCCAGCAGCTTGGGGATGGACAAAGAGACCCAGTACTTC. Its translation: CASSLGMDKETQYF. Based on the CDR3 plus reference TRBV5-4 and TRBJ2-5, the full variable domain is ETGVTQSPTHLIKTRGQQVTLRCSSQSGHNTVSWYQQALGQGPQFIFQYYREEENGRGNFPPRFSGLQFPNYSSELNVNALELDDSALYLCASSLGMDKETQYFGPGTRLLVL.

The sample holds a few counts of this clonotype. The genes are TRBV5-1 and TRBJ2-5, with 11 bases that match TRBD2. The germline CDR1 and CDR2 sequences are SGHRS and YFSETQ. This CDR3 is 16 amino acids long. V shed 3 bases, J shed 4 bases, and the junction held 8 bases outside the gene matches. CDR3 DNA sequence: TGCGCCAGCAGCTCCTCGGGGCTAGCGGGGGGAGAGACCCAGTACTTC. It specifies CASSSSGLAGGETQYF.

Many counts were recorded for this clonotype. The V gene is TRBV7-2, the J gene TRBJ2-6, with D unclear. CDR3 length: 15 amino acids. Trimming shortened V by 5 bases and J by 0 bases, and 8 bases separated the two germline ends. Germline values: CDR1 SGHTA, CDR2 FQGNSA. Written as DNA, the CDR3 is TGTGCCAGCAGCCCCCTCCCCTCTGGGGCCAACGTCCTGACTTTC. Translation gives CASSPLPSGANVLTF.

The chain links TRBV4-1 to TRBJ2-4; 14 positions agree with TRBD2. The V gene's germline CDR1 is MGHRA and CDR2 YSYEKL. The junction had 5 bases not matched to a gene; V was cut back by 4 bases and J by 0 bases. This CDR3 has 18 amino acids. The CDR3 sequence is CASSRTSGGSLAKNIQYF. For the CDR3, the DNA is TGCGCCAGCAGCCGGACTAGCGGGGGGTCCCTAGCCAAAAACATTCAGTACTTC.

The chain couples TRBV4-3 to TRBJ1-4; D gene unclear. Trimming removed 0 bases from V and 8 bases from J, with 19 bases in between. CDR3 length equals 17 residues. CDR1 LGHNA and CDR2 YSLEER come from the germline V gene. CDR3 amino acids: CASSQDGDGLSMEKLFF. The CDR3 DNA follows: TGCGCCAGCAGCCAAGATGGAGACGGGCTTAGTATGGAAAAACTGTTTTTT.

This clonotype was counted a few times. In DNA, the CDR3 is TGTGCCAGCAGCGTAGATGAAATTCGGGGGCTCGAGCAGTACTTC. Amino acids: CASSVDEIRGLEQYF. The rearrangement uses TRBV9 and TRBJ2-7; D tentatively reads TRBD1 or TRBD2 (6 bases each). The CDR3 length is 15 residues. V was pared by 0 bases and J by 6 bases, with 16 bases between. Germline assignment: CDR1 SGDLS and CDR2 YYNGEE.

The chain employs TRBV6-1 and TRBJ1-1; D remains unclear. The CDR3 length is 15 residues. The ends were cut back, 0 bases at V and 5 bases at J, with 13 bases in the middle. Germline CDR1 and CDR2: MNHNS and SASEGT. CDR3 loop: CASSEAEGGWTEAFF. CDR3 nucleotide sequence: TGTGCCAGCAGTGAAGCAGAGGGAGGGTGGACTGAAGCTTTCTTT.

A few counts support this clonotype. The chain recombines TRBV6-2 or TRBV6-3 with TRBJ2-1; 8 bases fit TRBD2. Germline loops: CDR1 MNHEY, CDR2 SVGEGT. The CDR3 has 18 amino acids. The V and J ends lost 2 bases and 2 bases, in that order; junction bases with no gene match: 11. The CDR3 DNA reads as TGTGCCAGCAGTTACCCTCTCACTAGCGGCCCAGCCTACAATGAGCAGTTCTTC. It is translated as CASSYPLTSGPAYNEQFF.

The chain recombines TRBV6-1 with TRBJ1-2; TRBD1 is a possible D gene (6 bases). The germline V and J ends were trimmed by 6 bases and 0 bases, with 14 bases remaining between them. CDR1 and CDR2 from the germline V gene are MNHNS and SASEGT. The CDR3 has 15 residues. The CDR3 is CASSLWTDANYGYTF. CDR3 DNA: TGTGCCAGCAGCCTTTGGACAGACGCTAACTATGGCTACACCTTC.

Here the CDR3 DNA reads TGTGCCATCAGTGAGGGGACAGGCTACGAGCAGTACGTC. Translation: CAISEGTGYEQYV. This chain uses TRBV10-3 with TRBJ2-7; 8 nucleotides match TRBD1. The length of the CDR3 is 13 residues. CDR1 and CDR2 from the germline V gene are ENHRY and SYGVKD. The junction had 0 bases not matched to a gene; V was cut back by 2 bases and J by 3 bases.

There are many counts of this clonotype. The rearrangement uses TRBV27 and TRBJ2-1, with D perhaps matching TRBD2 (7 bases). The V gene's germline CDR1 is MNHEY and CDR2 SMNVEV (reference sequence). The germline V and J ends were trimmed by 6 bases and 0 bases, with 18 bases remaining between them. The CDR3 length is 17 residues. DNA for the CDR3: TGTGCCAGCAGGACGGGGACGGGGGGCCACTCCTACAATGAGCAGTTCTTC. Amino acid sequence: CASRTGTGGHSYNEQFF.

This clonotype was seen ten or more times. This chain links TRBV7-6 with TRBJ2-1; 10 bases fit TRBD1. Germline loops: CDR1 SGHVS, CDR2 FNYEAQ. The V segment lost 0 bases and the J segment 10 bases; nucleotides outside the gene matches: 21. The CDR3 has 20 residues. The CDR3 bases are TGTGCCAGCAGCTTAGCGGGCTTCTTGAGCGGGACAGGGGATGGGGTGGAGCAGTTCTTC. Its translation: CASSLAGFLSGTGDGVEQFF. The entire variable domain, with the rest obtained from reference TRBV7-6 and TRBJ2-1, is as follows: GAGVSQSPRYKVTKRGQDVALRCDPISGHVSLYWYRQALGQGPEFLTYFNYEAQQDKSGLPNDRFSAERPEGSISTLTIQRTEQRDSAMYRCASSLAGFLSGTGDGVEQFFGPGTRLTVL.

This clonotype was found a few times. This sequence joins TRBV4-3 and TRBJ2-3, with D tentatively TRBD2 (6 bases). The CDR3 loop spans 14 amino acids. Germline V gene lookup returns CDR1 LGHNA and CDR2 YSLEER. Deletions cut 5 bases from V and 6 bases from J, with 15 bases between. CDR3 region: CASSSGDPLDTQYF. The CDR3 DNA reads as TGCGCCAGCAGCTCGGGGGACCCACTGGATACGCAGTATTTT.

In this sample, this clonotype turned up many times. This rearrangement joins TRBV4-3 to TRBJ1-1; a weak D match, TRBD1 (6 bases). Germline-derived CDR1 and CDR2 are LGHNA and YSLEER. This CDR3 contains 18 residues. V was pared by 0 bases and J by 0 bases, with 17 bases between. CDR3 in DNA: TGCGCCAGCAGCCAAGAATCCCGGGACACCGGTTTGAACACTGAAGCTTTCTTT. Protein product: CASSQESRDTGLNTEAFF.

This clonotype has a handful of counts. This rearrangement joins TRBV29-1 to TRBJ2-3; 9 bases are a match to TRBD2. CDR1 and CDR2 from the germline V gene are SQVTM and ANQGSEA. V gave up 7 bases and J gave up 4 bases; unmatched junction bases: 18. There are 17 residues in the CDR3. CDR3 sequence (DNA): TGCAGCGCCCGAGGGCGAACTAGCGGGCTAGCCTCAGATACGCAGTATTTT. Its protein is CSARGRTSGLASDTQYF.

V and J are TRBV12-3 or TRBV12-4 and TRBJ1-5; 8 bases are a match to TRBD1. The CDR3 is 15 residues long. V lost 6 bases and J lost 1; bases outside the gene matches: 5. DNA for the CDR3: TGTGCCAGCAGAGCAACAGGGGGAAGCAATCAGCCCCAGCATTTT. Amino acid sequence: CASRATGGSNQPQHF.

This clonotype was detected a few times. The CDR3 spells CASSFGVGKNIQYF. Here the CDR3 DNA reads TGTGCCAGCAGCTTTGGGGTGGGCAAAAACATTCAGTACTTC. The chain uses TRBV5-6 and TRBJ2-4; D gene uncertain. Germline V gives CDR1 SGHDT, CDR2 YYEEEE. The germline V and J ends were trimmed by 2 bases and 3 bases, with 9 bases remaining between them. The CDR3 has 14 residues.

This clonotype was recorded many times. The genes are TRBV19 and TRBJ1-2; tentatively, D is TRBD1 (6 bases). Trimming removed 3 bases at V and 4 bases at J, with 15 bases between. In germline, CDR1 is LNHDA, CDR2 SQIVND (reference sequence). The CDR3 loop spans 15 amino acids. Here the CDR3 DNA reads TGTGCCAGTAGTATTGGAACAGGGCCATTCTATGGCTACACCTTC. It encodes CASSIGTGPFYGYTF.

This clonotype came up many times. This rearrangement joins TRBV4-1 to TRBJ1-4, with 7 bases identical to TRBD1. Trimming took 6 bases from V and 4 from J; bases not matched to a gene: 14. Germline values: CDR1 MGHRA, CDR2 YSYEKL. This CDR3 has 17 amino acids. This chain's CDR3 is CASSAGRQGFLNEKLFF. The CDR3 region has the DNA TGCGCCAGCAGTGCCGGTAGACAGGGATTCCTTAATGAAAAACTGTTTTTT.

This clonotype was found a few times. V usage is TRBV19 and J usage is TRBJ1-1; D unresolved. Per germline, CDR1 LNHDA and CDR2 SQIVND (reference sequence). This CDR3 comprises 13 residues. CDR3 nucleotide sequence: TGTGGCTCTACCTTCCGGTTGAACACTGAAGCTTTCTTT. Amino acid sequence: CGSTFRLNTEAFF.